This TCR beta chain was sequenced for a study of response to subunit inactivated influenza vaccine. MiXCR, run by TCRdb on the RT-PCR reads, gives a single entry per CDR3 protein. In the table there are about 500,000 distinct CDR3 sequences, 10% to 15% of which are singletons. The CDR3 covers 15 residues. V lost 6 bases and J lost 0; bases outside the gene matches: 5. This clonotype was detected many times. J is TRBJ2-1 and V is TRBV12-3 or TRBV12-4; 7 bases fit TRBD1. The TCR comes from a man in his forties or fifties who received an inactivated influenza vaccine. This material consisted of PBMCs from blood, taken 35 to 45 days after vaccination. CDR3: CASRRDRVSYNEQFF. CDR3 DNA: TGTGCCAGCAGGCGCGACAGGGTCTCCTACAATGAGCAGTTCTTC.